A selection of T cell receptor beta chains follows, all from one sample in a study of blood T cell repertoires in COVID-19. Assay: immunoSEQ multiplex PCR; the TCRdb copy retains only in-frame clones and omits some. The table lists some 160,000 clones, 80% to 90% of them singletons. What was sequenced was peripheral blood. These receptors all stem from a man in his sixties with acute or convalescent COVID-19. Each CDR3 is given with its conserved first and last residue. A D gene is named only where the DNA matches it firmly. The listing skips clone size in some rows; elsewhere it reads once, few, many or a size class.

j_call v_call d_call clone_size cdr3_nt cdr3_aa
TRBJ2-1 TRBV5-1 TRBD2 - TGCGCCAGCTGGAAAACGGGGGGGCCACATGAGCAGTTCTTC CASWKTGGPHEQFF
TRBJ1-6 TRBV7-8 - - TGTGCCAGCAGCGCCCGACAGAATTCACCCCTCCACTTT CASSARQNSPLHF
TRBJ2-3 TRBV14 - - TGTGCCAGCAGCCAAGGTTCAAGGAGGGACGTAAGCACAGATACGCAGTATTTT CASSQGSRRDVSTDTQYF
TRBJ2-7 TRBV6-5 - - TGTGCCAGCAGCTTGGGGACAACTTACGAGCAGTACTTC CASSLGTTYEQYF
TRBJ1-4 TRBV29-1 TRBD1 - TGCAGCGCGGACCCTACAGGGGCGAATGAAAAACTGTTTTTT CSADPTGANEKLFF
TRBJ2-7 TRBV27 TRBD1 - TGTGCCAGCAGTTTGGGAGTCGGCAGGGGGACCGAGCAGTACTTC CASSLGVGRGTEQYF
TRBJ2-2 TRBV27 TRBD2 once TGTGCCAGCAGGCCGACTAGCGGGGGTTTAAACACCGGGGAGCTGTTTTTT CASRPTSGGLNTGELFF
TRBJ1-4 TRBV5-1 - - TGCGCCACCAGCGGAGGGGGGGCGCGTGCTAATGAAAAACTGTTTTTT CATSGGGARANEKLFF
TRBJ1-2 TRBV6-4 TRBD1 - TGTGCCAGCAGGGAGACAGGGACTGGCTATGGCTACACCTTC CASRETGTGYGYTF
TRBJ1-3 TRBV5-4 - - TGTGCCAGCAGCTTGGACAGGGCGGGAAACACCATATATTTT CASSLDRAGNTIYF
TRBJ2-1 TRBV7-9 - - TGTGCCAGCAGGCCGCCCAGGGAAGATGGGAATGAGCAGTTCTTC CASRPPREDGNEQFF
TRBJ2-2 TRBV27 TRBD1 - TGTGCCAGCAGAGGACAGGCAATTAGCACGAACACCGGGGAGCTGTTTTTT CASRGQAISTNTGELFF
TRBJ2-1 TRBV11-3 - - TGTGCCAGCAGCTTAAGCCCGCAAAATGAGCAGTTCTTC CASSLSPQNEQFF
TRBJ2-3 TRBV30 TRBD2 - TGTGCCTGGGAGGACGGACTAGCGGGGGCAGATACGCAGTATTTT CAWEDGLAGADTQYF
TRBJ2-2 TRBV5-6 - - TGTGCCAGCAGCTTGGACATCACTAGCACCGGGGAGCTGTTTTTT CASSLDITSTGELFF
TRBJ1-4 TRBV11-2 - few TGTGCCAGCAGTCCCGGGAACCCTAATGAAAAACTGTTTTTT CASSPGNPNEKLFF
TRBJ1-3 TRBV11-2 - - TGTGCCAGCAGCTCCTTAGGGGCTAGCTCTGGAAACACCATATATTTT CASSSLGASSGNTIYF
TRBJ1-5 TRBV7-9 - - TGTGCCAGCAGCTCAGGGGCTCTCAATCAGCCCCAGCATTTT CASSSGALNQPQHF
TRBJ1-4 TRBV2 - few TGTGCCAGCAGCGATCTTTTAAGTAGTGATAATGAAAAACTGTTTTTT CASSDLLSSDNEKLFF
TRBJ2-1 TRBV2 - - TGTGCCGGGGGACTCTACAATGAGCAGTTCTTC CAGGLYNEQFF
TRBJ2-1 TRBV7-2 TRBD2 - TGTGCCAGCAGCTTTTTCACGGGACTAGTCAACAATGAGCAGTTCTTC CASSFFTGLVNNEQFF
TRBJ2-2 TRBV6-1 TRBD1 once TGTGCCAGCAGTGCTAAGGCAGGGGGGAACACCGGGGAGCTGTTTTTT CASSAKAGGNTGELFF
TRBJ1-5 TRBV5-8 - - TGTGCCAGCAGCTTCCAGGGGTCTCAGCCCCAGCATTTT CASSFQGSQPQHF
TRBJ1-3 TRBV7-9 TRBD1 - TGTGCCAGCACCCCGGCTAGGGACAGGGCCTCTGGAAACACCATATATTTT CASTPARDRASGNTIYF
TRBJ2-2 TRBV3-1/TRBV3-2 TRBD1 - TGTGCCAGCAGCCAAGGGACAGGGGGAGTGGAGCTGTTTTTT CASSQGTGGVELFF
TRBJ2-1 TRBV4-3 TRBD2 - TGCGCCAGCAGCCAGTTGACTAGCGGGGACAATGAGCAGTTCTTC CASSQLTSGDNEQFF
TRBJ1-1 TRBV5-1 - - TGCGCCAGCAGCTTGAAGGGTCAGGGAACTGAAGCTTTCTTT CASSLKGQGTEAFF
TRBJ1-2 TRBV5-1 TRBD1 - TGCGCCAGCAGCTGGACAGGGGCGGATGGCTACACCTTC CASSWTGADGYTF
TRBJ2-6 TRBV2 - - TGTGCCAGCACCGGCTCTGGGGCCAACGTCCTGACTTTC CASTGSGANVLTF
TRBJ1-1 TRBV2 - - TGTGCCAGCAGCTCTCAAACAGGGAGAGTCACTGAAGCTTTCTTT CASSSQTGRVTEAFF
TRBJ2-2 TRBV24-1 - - TGTGCCACCAGTGACCCGGACTTCCCCACCGGGGAGCTGTTTTTT CATSDPDFPTGELFF
TRBJ2-3 TRBV9 TRBD2 - TGTGCCAGCAGCGTCGACGGGGGGGCCTTTCCAGATACGCAGTATTTT CASSVDGGAFPDTQYF
TRBJ2-3 TRBV4-1 TRBD2 once TGCGCCAGCAGCCCAAAAGCGGGGGGGATCACAGATACGCAGTATTTT CASSPKAGGITDTQYF
TRBJ1-2 TRBV7-2 TRBD1 once TGTGCCAGCAGCTTTGGGACAGGACGATTGGGTGGCTACACCTTC CASSFGTGRLGGYTF
TRBJ1-4 TRBV2 TRBD1 - TGTGCCAGCAGTCCAAACAGGGGGCCTAATGAAAAACTGTTTTTT CASSPNRGPNEKLFF
TRBJ2-5 TRBV11-1 - - TGTGCCAGCAGCTCACCCAAGACAGCGTTTCAAGAGACCCAGTACTTC CASSSPKTAFQETQYF
TRBJ1-6 TRBV2 TRBD1 - TGTGCCAGCAGGCCGACAGGGAAAGAAAATTCACCCCTCCACTTT CASRPTGKENSPLHF
TRBJ2-4 TRBV3-1/TRBV3-2 - - TGTGCCAGCAGCCAAGCACCGGGTTTAGCCAAAAACATTCAGTACTTC CASSQAPGLAKNIQYF
TRBJ2-7 TRBV6-1 TRBD1 - TGTGCCAGCAGTGAAGCGCTTCCTTGGACAGGGTTATACGAGCAGTACTTC CASSEALPWTGLYEQYF
TRBJ2-1 TRBV4-1 TRBD1 - TGCGCCAGCAGCCAAACCGGGACAGGGGGGAATGAGCAGTTCTTC CASSQTGTGGNEQFF
TRBJ1-1 TRBV27 - - TGTGCCAGCAGTTTTGACCCAGGGACTGAAGCTTTCTTT CASSFDPGTEAFF
TRBJ2-5 TRBV7-9 TRBD1 - TGTGCCAGCAGTCCGGGACAGCTGGGGGAGACCCAGTACTTC CASSPGQLGETQYF
TRBJ1-3 TRBV6-5 - - TGTGCCAGCAGGAAAACCCCCGGGGACACCATATATTTT CASRKTPGDTIYF
TRBJ1-1 TRBV29-1 - - TGCAGCGTTGATCATGGGGAGGGGCAAGCTTTCTTT CSVDHGEGQAFF
TRBJ2-1 TRBV5-1 - - TGCGCCAGCACGGGGGGCGACACCTACAATGAGCAGTTCTTC CASTGGDTYNEQFF
TRBJ1-1 TRBV19 - - TGTGCCAGTAGTATGCTTTCGGGGATGAACACTGAAGCTTTCTTT CASSMLSGMNTEAFF
TRBJ1-1 TRBV30 - - TGTGCCTGGAATCGAATGTACGGGGGGGCGGGAGAGGACACTGAAGCTTTCTTT CAWNRMYGGAGEDTEAFF
TRBJ2-1 TRBV4-1 - - TGCGCCAGCAGCCAAGATTGGGCCCCCGGAAAATACAATGAGCAGTTCTTC CASSQDWAPGKYNEQFF
TRBJ1-2 TRBV2 TRBD1 - TGTGCCAGCAGTGAAAGGCCAGGGGGGAGGTATGGCTACACCTTC CASSERPGGRYGYTF
TRBJ1-3 TRBV15 - - TGTGCCACCAGCAGAGGGGGGGCTGGAAACACCATATATTTT CATSRGGAGNTIYF
TRBJ2-5 TRBV12-3/TRBV12-4 - - TGTGCCAGCAGTTTAGGTTTTTCGGAGACCCAGTACTTC CASSLGFSETQYF
TRBJ1-5 TRBV4-1 - - TGCGCCAGCAGCCAAGACTCCCCCTATCAGCCCCAGCATTTT CASSQDSPYQPQHF
TRBJ2-7 TRBV4-3 - - TGCGCCAGCAGCCAAGATCGCACGGTAGCCTACGAGCAGTACTTC CASSQDRTVAYEQYF
TRBJ2-7 TRBV6-5 - - TGTGCCAGCAGACAGACCTCCCCACCCTACGAGCAGTACTTC CASRQTSPPYEQYF
TRBJ1-1 TRBV7-8 - - TGTGCCAGCAGCTTAGGGAGGAACACTGAAGCTTTCTTT CASSLGRNTEAFF
TRBJ1-2 TRBV18 TRBD1 - TGTGCCAGCTCACGGCCCGGGACAGGGTCGGGCTACACCTTC CASSRPGTGSGYTF